Below, 23 T cell receptor beta chains from the same sample are listed, as sequenced in a study of CD8 T cells in ankylosing spondylitis (dated by TCRdb to the late 2010s). The paper's findings and limits, for the study overall: A TCR beta motif made up of eight or nine highly homologous amino acid variants appeared to be characteristic of blood from ankylosing spondylitis patients.

Receptor amplification or capture employed 5' RACE. Instrument used: Illumina HiSeq 2500. The public reads were reprocessed in TCRdb via fastp at Q25 and MiXCR, keeping in-frame beta chains. For every CDR3 protein sequence, its rows merge into one entry that carries the most common genes and DNA. The sample data list roughly 300,000 distinct CDR3 sequences, and approximately 8.2% of these were observed just once. Clones ranked in the top ten supply less than 15% of the sample. The antigens of these receptors remain unknown. Sequencing was done on a sample of blood, either unsorted or a sorted T cell fraction (not recorded which). The receptor set was obtained from a male donor with ankylosing spondylitis.

CDR3 coding DNA: TGTGCCAGCTCACCGCGGGGACAGGTCCTACAAGAGACCCAGTACTTC. Translated, it gives CASSPRGQVLQETQYF. This chain links TRBV18 with TRBJ2-5; 8 bases match TRBD1. The trim removed 3 bases at V and 2 bases at J, leaving 8 bases unmatched. This CDR3 spans 16 amino acids. Per germline, CDR1 KGHSH and CDR2 LQKENI.

This clonotype turned up a few times. The chain carries TRBV3-1 and TRBJ2-5; D unclear. The V end lost 8 bases, the J end lost 3 bases, and 7 bases lay between the germline ends. The CDR3 length is 11 residues. Per germline, CDR1 LGHDT and CDR2 YNNKEL (reference sequence). The DNA of the CDR3 is TGTGCCAGCCAATCAGAAGAGACCCAGTACTTC. This sequence encodes CASQSEETQYF.

This rearrangement joins TRBV19 to TRBJ1-1, with D possibly TRBD1 on 5 matching bases. Trimming cost V 5 bases and J 7 bases, with 17 bases left between them. Germline assignment: CDR1 LNHDA and CDR2 SQIVND (reference sequence). The CDR3 totals 14 residues. The CDR3 DNA reads as TGTGCCAGTAGTTACCGGGACGGGAGTAGTGAAGCTTTCTTT. Residues: CASSYRDGSSEAFF.

This clonotype has ten or more counts. The genes are TRBV5-1 and TRBJ2-1; 7 nucleotides match TRBD1. Germline V gene sequence: CDR1 SGHRS, CDR2 YFSETQ. V lost 1 base to trimming and J lost 5 bases; unmatched junction nucleotides: 9. The CDR3 extends over 16 amino acids. CDR3 DNA: TGCGCCAGCAGCTTGTCCAGTACAGGGGTCAACAATGAGCAGTTCTTC. It specifies CASSLSSTGVNNEQFF. The complete variable domain, with remaining parts taken from reference TRBV5-1 and TRBJ2-1, reads KAGVTQTPRYLIKTRGQQVTLSCSPISGHRSVSWYQQTPGQGLQFLFEYFSETQRNKGNFPGRFSGRQFSNSRSEMNVSTLELGDSALYLCASSLSSTGVNNEQFFGPGTRLTVL.

The V gene is TRBV3-1, the J gene TRBJ2-5; D possibly corresponds to TRBD2 (5 bases). Germline V gene data show CDR1 as LGHDT and CDR2 as YNNKEL (reference sequence). The V and J ends lost 5 bases and 7 bases respectively, with 11 bases between them. The CDR3 is 12 residues long. CDR3 sequence: CASSSSEGTQYF. The DNA for the CDR3 is TGTGCCAGCAGCTCTTCCGAGGGGACCCAGTACTTC.

V is TRBV7-9 and J is TRBJ1-1; no clear D gene. Germline CDR1 and CDR2: SEHNR and FQNEAQ (reference sequence). V dropped 3 bases and J dropped 0 bases, with 11 bases sitting between them. The length of the CDR3 is 15 residues. In DNA, the CDR3 is TGTGCCAGCAGCTTTAGGCCCGGGATGAACACTGAAGCTTTCTTT. This translates into CASSFRPGMNTEAFF.

This clonotype showed up just a few times. The chain uses TRBV28 and TRBJ2-2; 9 bases line up with TRBD2. The CDR3 extends over 15 amino acids. J lost 6 bases, V lost 8 bases, and 10 bases had no gene match. CDR1 and CDR2 (germline): MDHEN, SYDVKM. CDR3 amino acids: CASSSGSGSSGELFF. In DNA, the CDR3 is TGTGCCAGCTCCTCGGGTAGCGGGAGTTCCGGGGAGCTGTTTTTT.

The rearrangement uses TRBV29-1 and TRBJ2-7; 7 bases align to TRBD1. The CDR3 has 13 amino acids. Germline V gene sequence: CDR1 SQVTM, CDR2 ANQGSEA. V was clipped by 4 bases and J by 0 bases; unmatched bases: 3. CDR3 coding DNA: TGCAGCGTTGGGACAGGAGTCTCCTACGAGCAGTACTTC. Amino acids: CSVGTGVSYEQYF.

This clonotype was detected a few times. Compared with germline, one end of the junction differs, possibly owing to a read error. CDR3 sequence: CASSLGDPLTGRVF. The DNA for the CDR3 is TGCGCCAGCAGCTTGGGGGACCCCCTCACTGGGCGGGTCTTC. The chain combines TRBV5-1 with TRBJ2-1, with D perhaps being TRBD1 or TRBD2 (5 bases each). The CDR3 extends over 14 amino acids. The germline gives CDR1 SGHRS, CDR2 YFSETQ.

The gene calls are TRBV5-1 and TRBJ2-2; possibly TRBD1 or TRBD2 for D (5 bases each). The CDR3 runs 18 residues. Germline-derived CDR1 and CDR2 are SGHRS and YFSETQ. V lost 7 bases to trimming and J lost 3 bases, with 25 bases between them. As DNA, the CDR3 is TGCGCCAGCGAACACCGGGCCAGCTACCTGGGGGACACCGGGGAGCTGTTTTTT. Its translation is CASEHRASYLGDTGELFF.

V and J are TRBV7-9 and TRBJ2-5; D unresolved. V was clipped by 2 bases and J by 5 bases, with 12 bases between them. The CDR3 has 14 residues. The germline V gene has CDR1 SEHNR and CDR2 FQNEAQ (reference sequence). The CDR3 loop reads CASSLFSEWETQYF. The CDR3 DNA sequence: TGTGCCAGCAGCTTATTTTCTGAGTGGGAGACCCAGTACTTC.

This clonotype has at least ten counts. V usage is TRBV29-1 and J usage is TRBJ1-1, with no clear D. V dropped 4 bases and J dropped 0 bases, with 12 bases sitting between them. This CDR3 comprises 14 residues. Germline V CDR1 and CDR2: SQVTM, ANQGSEA. In DNA form, the CDR3 reads TGCAGCGTTGTAGTGGCCAGAGTGAACACTGAAGCTTTCTTT. Amino acids: CSVVVARVNTEAFF.

V usage is TRBV28 and J usage is TRBJ2-7, with 9 bases lining up with TRBD2. V gave up 6 bases and J gave up 4 bases; unmatched junction bases: 10. CDR3 length: 15 amino acids. Per germline, CDR1 MDHEN and CDR2 SYDVKM. CDR3: CASSPTSGYQYEQYF. In DNA form, the CDR3 reads TGTGCCAGCAGCCCTACTAGCGGGTATCAATACGAGCAGTACTTC.

The chain uses TRBV4-2 and TRBJ1-2; weak D call: TRBD1 (6 bases). Per germline, CDR1 LGHNA and CDR2 YNFKEQ. The CDR3 extends over 13 amino acids. Between the trimmed V and J ends, which lost 1 base and 8 bases, there was a span of 11 bases. In DNA form, the CDR3 reads TGTGCCAGCAGCCAAGGCAGGGGAGACGGCTACACCTTC. It is translated as CASSQGRGDGYTF.

The rearrangement joins TRBV5-1 to TRBJ2-5; D unresolved. Per the germline V gene, CDR1 is SGHRS and CDR2 is YFSETQ. V lost 4 bases and J 4 bases, leaving 11 bases between the germline ends. The CDR3 covers 13 residues. The CDR3 sequence is CASSDDSLETQYF. The CDR3, as DNA: TGCGCCAGCAGCGACGACTCTCTAGAGACCCAGTACTTC.

This clonotype was recorded at least ten times. This chain links TRBV12-3 or TRBV12-4 with TRBJ1-2; no clear D. The CDR3 sequence is 13 residues long. V shed 5 bases and J shed 9 bases, with 16 bases lying between them. The CDR3 region has the DNA TGTGCCAGCAGTCAGGAGAGGGCGAGAAGCTACACCTTC. Protein product: CASSQERARSYTF.

The chain couples TRBV7-2 to TRBJ2-7, with TRBD2 matching 11 bases. Looked up from germline, CDR1 is SGHTA and CDR2 is FQGNSA. CDR3 length: 15 amino acids. The junction had 7 bases not matched to a gene; V was cut back by 5 bases and J by 4 bases. CDR3 coding DNA: TGTGCCAGCAGCCTCCGGGGGACTAGCGGATACGAGCAGTACTTC. As protein: CASSLRGTSGYEQYF.

This clonotype has more than one count but fewer than ten. The rearrangement joins TRBV9 to TRBJ2-3; TRBD2 matches 14 bases. The CDR3 spans 16 residues. V gave up 2 bases and J gave up 4 bases; unmatched junction bases: 3. Germline values: CDR1 SGDLS, CDR2 YYNGEE. This chain's CDR3 is CASSVGTSGSSDTQYF. DNA of the CDR3: TGTGCCAGCAGCGTGGGGACTAGCGGGAGTTCAGATACGCAGTATTTT.

V is TRBV4-1 and J is TRBJ2-5; 9 bases match TRBD2. Looked up from germline, CDR1 is MGHRA and CDR2 is YSYEKL. CDR3 size: 16 residues. Trimming cost V 1 base and J 4 bases; bases outside gene matches: 7. The CDR3 loop is CASSQGVSGRGETQYF. CDR3 sequence (DNA): TGCGCCAGCAGCCAAGGGGTTAGCGGGAGAGGAGAGACCCAGTACTTC.

CDR3 sequence (DNA): TGTGCCATCAGTGAGGGGCAAGACTATGGCTACACCTTC. It is translated as CAISEGQDYGYTF. The chain has TRBV10-3 and TRBJ1-2; D unresolved. Germline V gene data show CDR1 as ENHRY and CDR2 as SYGVKD. Trimming removed 2 bases at V and 3 bases at J, with 7 bases between. The CDR3 runs to 13 residues.

The V and J genes are TRBV19 and TRBJ2-5, with D hard to call. Germline assignment: CDR1 LNHDA and CDR2 SQIVND (reference sequence). V lost 3 bases and J 2 bases, leaving 7 bases between the germline ends. CDR3 length equals 13 residues. Here the CDR3 DNA reads TGTGCCAGTAGTATCGATACACAAGAGACCCAGTACTTC. This sequence encodes CASSIDTQETQYF.

This clonotype was counted between two and nine times. The chain couples TRBV6-1 to TRBJ2-7; TRBD1 agrees at 8 bases. Germline V gene data show CDR1 as MNHNS and CDR2 as SASEGT. Trimming took 6 bases from V and 4 from J; bases not matched to a gene: 5. The CDR3 totals 13 residues. CDR3 coding DNA: TGTGCCAGCAGCCGGTACAGGGGGTACGAGCAGTACTTC. Protein: CASSRYRGYEQYF.

Within the sample, this clonotype is medium-sized. This chain's CDR3 is CASSLLGGGLNTEAFF. CDR3 nucleotides: TGTGCCAGCAGTTTACTGGGGGGAGGGTTGAACACTGAAGCTTTCTTT. This sequence joins TRBV27 and TRBJ1-1; the D gene is possibly TRBD1 (5 bases). The germline V gene encodes CDR1 MNHEY and CDR2 SMNVEV (reference sequence). The length of the CDR3 is 16 residues. Trimming pared 2 bases from V and 0 bases from J, leaving 13 bases between.